What follows are 15 T cell receptor beta chains derived from one specimen sequenced in a study of PD-1 blockade in classical Hodgkin lymphoma. The data were produced by immunoSEQ multiplex PCR, yet TCRdb's version contains in-frame clones alone and is incomplete. Of roughly 100,000 clones in the sample, roughly 87% were seen once. Time point meaning: cycle 4 day 1 (C4D1), after more than 5 weeks of nivolumab. Each patient experienced a relapse that followed autologous stem cell transplantation, and brentuximab vedotin exposure varied. The specimen comprised peripheral blood mononuclear cells (PBMCs), sampled before the fourth cycle of nivolumab. These receptors were taken from a human donor with classical Hodgkin lymphoma.

This clone occurred once. The rearrangement uses TRBV28 and TRBJ2-5; D remains unclear. V was cut by 6 bases and J by 9 bases, with 17 bases left in between. CDR1 MDHEN and CDR2 SYDVKM come from the germline V gene. The CDR3 is 13 residues long. Here the CDR3 DNA reads TGTGCCAGCAGGCCCCCGGCGAGAAGGTCCCAGTACTTC. Translated: CASRPPARRSQYF.

The V gene is TRBV19, the J gene TRBJ2-7; possibly TRBD2 for D (5 bases). CDR1 and CDR2 (germline): LNHDA, SQIVND (reference sequence). This CDR3 has 14 residues. Trimming removed 5 bases at V and 1 base at J, with 12 bases between. The DNA for the CDR3 is TGTGCCAGTAGTTCCCGGACTGCGTCCTACGAGCAGTACTTC. This codes for CASSSRTASYEQYF.

The genes are TRBV6-5 and TRBJ2-5, with D tentatively TRBD2 (7 bases). This CDR3 is built from 13 residues. The V end lost 2 bases, the J end lost 11 bases, and 15 bases lay between the germline ends. The V gene's germline CDR1 is MNHEY and CDR2 SVGAGI. Here the CDR3 reads CASSYGIGGGQYF. CDR3 sequence (DNA): TGTGCCAGCAGTTACGGTATAGGGGGAGGGCAGTACTTC.

The rearrangement links TRBV7-6 to TRBJ2-3; D remains ambiguous. Germline lookup yields CDR1 SGHVS and CDR2 FNYEAQ. This CDR3 spans 12 amino acids. V gave up 5 bases and J gave up 6 bases, with 9 bases separating them. The CDR3 is CASSLDRDTQYF. DNA for the CDR3: TGTGCCAGCAGCCTCGACCGGGATACGCAGTATTTT.

The J gene is TRBJ1-5, the V gene TRBV30; a possible D gene is TRBD1 (6 bases). Germline CDR1 is GTSNPN and CDR2 is SVGIG (reference sequence). V was trimmed by 4 bases and J by 5 bases, leaving 12 bases between them. The CDR3 has 13 amino acids. The CDR3 nucleotides read TGTGCCTGGACAGGGGACCCTTATCAGCCCCAGCATTTT. This codes for CAWTGDPYQPQHF.

The V and J genes are TRBV15 and TRBJ2-6; 11 bases agree with TRBD1. Germline values: CDR1 LNHNV, CDR2 YYDKDF (reference sequence). J was trimmed by 4 bases and V by 6 bases; bases with no gene match: 8. The CDR3 length is 17 residues. The CDR3 spells CATRRTGGAPGANVLTF. As DNA, the CDR3 is TGTGCCACCAGGCGGACAGGGGGCGCCCCCGGGGCCAACGTCCTGACTTTC.

This chain joins TRBV6-5 and TRBJ1-4; 8 bases map to TRBD1. Germline V gene data show CDR1 as MNHEY and CDR2 as SVGAGI. J lost 5 bases, V lost 6 bases, and 2 bases had no gene match. The CDR3 is 13 amino acids. CDR3: CASRRQGNEKLFF. In DNA form, the CDR3 reads TGTGCCAGCAGGAGACAGGGGAATGAAAAACTGTTTTTT.

The V call is TRBV5-1, the J call TRBJ2-1, with 7 bases matching TRBD2. CDR3 length equals 15 residues. With V trimmed by 0 bases and J by 4 bases, 4 bases remained unmatched. Per the germline V gene, CDR1 is SGHRS and CDR2 is YFSETQ. CDR3 in DNA: TGCGCCAGCAGCTTGGGGACTAGAACATACAATGAGCAGTTCTTC. Translation: CASSLGTRTYNEQFF.

The chain links TRBV19 to TRBJ2-2; weak D call: TRBD2 (6 bases). V was cut by 8 bases and J by 1 base, with 11 bases left in between. CDR3 length: 14 amino acids. CDR1 is LNHDA and CDR2 is SQIVND in the germline V gene (reference sequence). CDR3 in amino acids: CASQLSGNTGELFF. The DNA for the CDR3 is TGTGCCAGTCAGCTTAGCGGGAACACCGGGGAGCTGTTTTTT. Variable domain in full (rest from reference TRBV19 and TRBJ2-2): DGGITQSPKYLFRKEGQNVTLSCEQNLNHDAMYWYRQDPGQGLRLIYYSQIVNDFQKGDIAEGYSVSREKKESFPLTVTSAQKNPTAFYLCASQLSGNTGELFFGEGSRLTVL.

The V gene is TRBV30, the J gene TRBJ2-1, with 10 nucleotides matching TRBD2. Trimming at V came to 4 bases and at J to 8 bases, leaving 8 bases not matched to a gene. The CDR3 is 14 amino acids. Germline CDR1 reads GTSNPN; CDR2 reads SVGIG (reference sequence). The DNA of the CDR3 is TGTGCCTGGATCAGCGGGGGGGCCTTTTATGAGCAGTTCTTC. Its protein product is CAWISGGAFYEQFF.

CDR3 loop: CASSGTSGSRVTGELFF. In nucleotides, the CDR3 is TGTGCCAGCAGCGGGACTAGCGGGAGTCGGGTCACCGGGGAGCTGTTTTTT. The chain combines TRBV7-9 with TRBJ2-2, with TRBD2 identical over 14 bases. The length of the CDR3 is 17 residues. The V gene end was trimmed by 5 bases and the J gene end by 4 bases; junction bases not matched to a gene: 6. Per germline, CDR1 SEHNR and CDR2 FQNEAQ (reference sequence).

The chain has TRBV19 and TRBJ2-1; 7 nucleotides agree with TRBD2. The CDR3 is made up of 16 amino acids. Germline V gene lookup returns CDR1 LNHDA and CDR2 SQIVND (reference sequence). V trimming: 3 bases; J trimming: 0 bases; junction bases outside the gene matches: 5. CDR3 loop: CASSIWSGVSYNEQFF. CDR3 coding DNA: TGTGCCAGTAGTATTTGGAGCGGGGTCTCCTACAATGAGCAGTTCTTC.

The chain carries TRBV11-2 and TRBJ1-1; D is possibly TRBD1 (6 bases). V dropped 0 bases and J dropped 3 bases, with 11 bases sitting between them. The CDR3 totals 15 residues. CDR1 SGHAT and CDR2 FQNNGV come from the germline V gene. The DNA of the CDR3 is TGTGCCAGCAGCTTAGAGAGGGGGGTGGACACTGAAGCTTTCTTT. Its translation is CASSLERGVDTEAFF.

This chain connects TRBV6-5 to TRBJ2-3; 8 nucleotides agree with TRBD1. The CDR3 is 15 residues long. Germline V gives CDR1 MNHEY, CDR2 SVGAGI. V lost 8 bases to trimming and J lost 1 base; unmatched junction nucleotides: 8. The CDR3 sequence: CASGRQGQGTDTQYF. The CDR3, as DNA: TGTGCCAGCGGCAGACAGGGGCAAGGCACAGATACGCAGTATTTT.

The chain combines TRBV28 with TRBJ1-2, with TRBD1 identical over 9 bases. The CDR3 has 14 residues. The ends lost 2 bases at V and 5 bases at J; junction bases unmatched: 3. CDR1 is MDHEN and CDR2 is SYDVKM in the germline V gene. CDR3 DNA: TGTGCCAGCAGTTTACCGACAGGGGGGTATGGCTACACCTTC. Translated: CASSLPTGGYGYTF.